These T cell receptor beta chains were read from a single sample in a study of blood T cells in healthy people across ages. Each CDR3 protein gets one entry after TCRdb re-called the 5' RACE reads with MiXCR. This table holds more than 750,000 distinct CDR3 sequences, 25% to 30% found once. The same sample was also used in a study of T cells of mothers and their children.

Sequencing was carried out using blood. Source of these receptors: a middle-aged woman in good health. Each CDR3 is given without its conserved first and last residue. D genes are given only for firm matches. Only some rows state a clone size, as once, few, many or a class for expanded clones.

v_call	clone_size	j_call	d_call	cdr3_aa
TRBV6-1	-	TRBJ2-5	-	ASSDPGGEVEQY
TRBV7-2	-	TRBJ1-4	-	ASSPLWGRGEKLF
TRBV6-1	-	TRBJ2-7	-	ASSALPGTDTYEQY
TRBV6-5	-	TRBJ1-1	TRBD1	ASSFDRVNTEAF
TRBV3-1	-	TRBJ2-3	-	ASSLIRDRQY
TRBV6-2/TRBV6-3	few	TRBJ1-1	-	ASVDSFWTANTEAF
TRBV4-1	-	TRBJ1-1	-	ASSQGLNLNTEAF
TRBV20-1	-	TRBJ2-3	-	SATQGKITSTDTQY
TRBV12-3/TRBV12-4	many	TRBJ2-7	-	ASSPETAKPYEQY
TRBV6-2/TRBV6-3	-	TRBJ2-1	-	TTQDSQKGQF
TRBV20-1	-	TRBJ2-2	-	SAGGQVGNTGELF
TRBV5-1	-	TRBJ1-2	TRBD1	ASNPGGSYGYT
TRBV24-1	-	TRBJ1-2	-	ATSEAGYYGCT
TRBV9	-	TRBJ2-7	TRBD2	ASSRGGSGSYEQY
TRBV5-1	-	TRBJ1-1	-	AGSITMGSEAF
TRBV12-3/TRBV12-4	-	TRBJ2-5	TRBD2	ASSLRTSRETQY
TRBV20-1	few	TRBJ2-3	TRBD1	SGDSSTDTQY
TRBV4-3	many	TRBJ2-7	-	ASSPDLADPYEQY
TRBV4-1	-	TRBJ2-1	-	ASSLPRAGVNNEQF
TRBV15	few	TRBJ2-5	-	ATSRDWGRGQETQY
TRBV28	-	TRBJ2-1	-	ASSLPPALSSYNEQF
TRBV3-1	few	TRBJ1-5	-	ASSQDRGAGQPQH
TRBV3-1	-	TRBJ1-1	TRBD1	ASSGTGQGAVNTEAF
TRBV11-3	few	TRBJ2-1	TRBD1	ASSPGDRGESYNEQF
TRBV20-1	-	TRBJ2-7	-	SAGLDGSYEQY
TRBV25-1	-	TRBJ1-2	-	ASSGVGVEAYYGYT
TRBV14	-	TRBJ1-4	-	ASSQVREGEKLF
TRBV20-1	-	TRBJ2-1	-	SAPQRGFYNEQF
TRBV29-1	few	TRBJ2-7	TRBD2	SVELNGGTIYEQY
TRBV20-1	-	-	-	SAKSLRGLHYEQY
TRBV12-3/TRBV12-4	-	TRBJ2-4	TRBD1	ACSSPGTGTKNIQY
TRBV5-1	many	TRBJ2-1	-	ASSDPSSYNEQF
TRBV5-1	many	TRBJ1-4	TRBD1	ASSFGQGAEKLF
TRBV2	-	TRBJ2-5	-	ASRAYQKLQETQY
TRBV12-3/TRBV12-4	few	TRBJ2-1	TRBD1	ASSLGTGWYEQF
TRBV28	-	TRBJ2-1	-	ASRTRDLSSYNEQF
TRBV5-1	-	TRBJ1-1	-	ASSLALFRSANTEAF
TRBV28	few	TRBJ2-1	TRBD1	ASSLRTGRPF
TRBV20-1	few	TRBJ2-5	TRBD2	SALRGAGGDLETQY
TRBV9	-	TRBJ1-1	-	ASSVVGEATEAF
TRBV20-1	-	-	TRBD2	SARDQAGRSSYNEQY
TRBV7-9	-	TRBJ1-3	-	ASSLAGAGNTIY
TRBV10-3	-	TRBJ2-7	-	AISALGQATEQY
TRBV27	-	TRBJ1-1	-	ASSPFGPVDTEAF
TRBV7-8	many	TRBJ2-1	TRBD2	ASSLATSGYNEQF
TRBV15	-	TRBJ2-7	-	ATSKQRGNYEQY
TRBV29-1	-	TRBJ1-2	TRBD1	SVGGEDREYGYT
TRBV5-6	-	TRBJ1-2	TRBD1	ASSLEDRDGGYT
TRBV7-9	many	TRBJ2-5	-	ASNHGQNQETQY
TRBV6-6	-	TRBJ2-3	TRBD1	ASDRDSSTDTQY
TRBV25-1	-	TRBJ1-1	TRBD1	ASSAPSDRANTEAF
TRBV28	-	TRBJ2-1	-	ASSLRIRAGVSSYNEQF
TRBV6-5	many	TRBJ2-5	-	ASSYGGVQETQY
TRBV5-1	many	TRBJ1-2	-	ASSLAGDYGYT
TRBV7-8	-	TRBJ1-1	-	ASSLWGTSRNTGAF